This entry is about one TCR beta chain. The antigen it binds to is not known. It has no much larger one-base neighbor in the sample; base qualities were not kept. The data stem from a study of cytomegalovirus exposure and HLA in healthy donors (dated by TCRdb to between 2016 and 2019). Turning to the overall study: In an earlier analysis of around 540 of the donors, about 270 Gb of sequence data and 117 million unique TCR beta sequences from about 179 million T cells were reported. About 280 gigabases of sequencing data and 91 million or so unique TCR sequences made up an early release that covered over 550 HLA-typed donors. Of the 398 genotyped donors, approximately 83% fell in the genetic ancestry cluster associated with self-reported Caucasian donors. The study aimed to test whether cataloging public T cell receptors could reveal signatures of past pathogen exposure. The study profiled the T cell repertoires of hundreds of subjects by immunosequencing and related them to cytomegalovirus serostatus. Besides the first cohort of approximately 670 subjects, a separate validation cohort made up of about 120 different subjects was used. The study combined high-throughput TCR immunosequencing, statistical association of individual TCRs with disease status, and machine learning to predict cytomegalovirus infection status. In a later analysis, previously published TCR beta repertoires from about 640 donors were re-analyzed and high-resolution HLA genotyping was added so that TCR occurrence patterns could be studied. Rather than drawing on any new phenotypic data, the later analysis identified candidate immune exposures from TCR beta sequences and the way those sequences occurred across donors. To decide whether each TCR beta V gene segment behaved as functional or pseudogenic, an earlier analysis of approximately 600 of the donors relied on high-throughput TCR beta sequencing. Donor age, sex, ethnicity and CMV serostatus were collected together with the repertoire data. Genome-wide SNP genotypes for about three fifths of the roughly 670 donors were used in a later genetic analysis, which treated that subset as a discovery cohort. All discovery cohort repertoires had been generated using a single sequencing platform. HLA typing covered class I and class II loci at four-digit resolution. The number of donors typed differed by locus, with 629-630 for A, B, C, DRB1 and DQB1, 522 for DQA1, 600 to 610 for DPA1, and approximately 470 for DPB1. About five DR-DQ haplotypes were treated as single units for association and clustering because of strong linkage in the cohort. On average, around 240,000 unique TCR beta nucleotide sequences were sequenced per donor among several hundred genotyped donors of the cohort, with roughly 18% of those sequences being non-productive. Overall study results and their limits: Compared with the roughly 700-donor mean, donors in an Asian-associated ancestry cluster had fewer N-insertions in productive TCRs, according to a later genetic analysis. A later analysis reported that several top co-occurrence clusters appeared linked to parvovirus B19, influenza, CMV and Epstein-Barr virus. This cohort had only TCR beta chains sequenced, and the lack of alpha or paired-chain data limited which features could be detected. Some IMGT-functional V segments, including TRBV6-2 and TRBV6-3, could not be distinguished by the 87-base-pair reads and were therefore excluded. Most CMV-associated TCR beta chains appeared to be HLA-restricted in a later analysis, and the HLA associations seemed to be driven largely by CMV exposure. A further reported finding was that TCR beta sequences accurately predicted the HLA-A and HLA-B alleles for most subjects in the first cohort. In a later analysis, some 17,000 TCR beta sequences were associated with specific HLA alleles at a false discovery rate of 0.05. The authors suggested that the approach could potentially be generalized to other disease states and immunological phenotypes. In vitro tests confirmed that a few of the cytomegalovirus-associated TCR beta chains recognize cytomegalovirus antigens. Because HLA typing was missing for some donors at each locus, association tests included only the typed subset. Across donors, most TCR sequences were observed very rarely, whereas some public TCRs were present in many individuals. Correlated functional status among segregating V segments might be attributable to linkage disequilibrium, but an unknown experimental factor could not be ruled out. For the cohort, immune exposure information was limited to CMV serostatus. A total of fewer than 200 TCR beta chains were listed by the study as associated with cytomegalovirus. Strong co-occurrence of HLA alleles, especially DR and DQ, made assigning TCR associations to individual alleles difficult. In a later analysis, HLA-associated TCR beta chains showed more clonal expansion and lower generation probabilities than non-associated chains that were equally common. Broadly in line with IMGT annotations, most TCR beta V segments showed up in productive rearrangements about 90% or about 30% of the time in an earlier analysis of around 550 of the donors. A group of highly shared sequence variants was considered likely to be a technical artifact of the sequencing pipeline. V-gene and J-gene trimming of TCR beta chains was associated with a missense DCLRE1C variant in a later genetic analysis, and the association was replicated in an independent cohort. In a later analysis, the rate of TCR association differed among HLA loci, with DRB1 alleles having the most associated TCRs and HLA-C alleles having the fewest. Cytomegalovirus status was reported to be diagnosed by the classifier with high specificity and sensitivity in both the original and validation cohorts. Because counts were too low, about 15 rarely observed V segments, including chromosome 9 orphons, were left out of the earlier analysis of 587 of the donors. Sequencing depth was assumed to be roughly uniform across donors in the presence/absence analyses, though that assumption may not hold.

V and J lose 1 base and 5 bases, and a span of 15 bases separates them. CDR1 is given as ENHRY and CDR2 as SYGVKD, both from the germline V gene. The CDR3 runs 15 residues from the cysteine to the phenylalanine. The DNA shown is the 45-base CDR3, in frame from base 1. The cohort comprised some 730 healthy bone marrow donors. Cohort members were all nominally healthy when sampled, although unrecorded immune exposures were likely present. The donor was CMV seronegative and was included in the group of around 320 seronegative cohort members. Each donor provided a peripheral blood sample, and peripheral blood mononuclear cells were used for TCR beta sequencing. The Qiagen DNeasy Blood Extraction Kit was used to extract genomic DNA from the blood cell samples. Libraries came from the immunoSEQ multiplex PCR assay. For the multiplex PCR, a mixture combining 60 forward primers for TCR Vbeta segments and 13 reverse primers for TCR Jbeta segments was used. The CDR3 region of rearranged TCR beta genes was amplified from genomic DNA with a multiplex PCR assay. The amplified TCR beta libraries were sequenced on the Illumina HiSeq System as 87-base-pair reads. The source study handled its data this way. A later analysis counted tens of millions of unique TCR beta chains across the 690 or so repertoires, and about 10 million of these chains were shared by at least two donors. A nearest-neighbor algorithm error-corrected the raw reads and collapsed the reads into unique sequences, merging closely related sequences to remove PCR and sequencing errors. CDR3 sequences were aligned to IMGT reference sequences to assign V, D and J gene segments. Each retained sequence needed at least a six-nucleotide match to both a V gene segment and a J gene segment. A rearrangement counted as productive if the CDR3 had no stop codons and remained in frame with V and J, and every other rearrangement counted as non-productive. Following IMGT convention, CDR3 was defined as the stretch from the second conserved V-encoded cysteine to the conserved J-encoded phenylalanine. Sequences without an unambiguous match to a single V gene segment were excluded from the earlier analysis of approximately 560 of the donors. An earlier analysis of approximately 590 of the donors classified V segments as functional when productive rearrangements were above 56.7% and as segregating when the standard deviation between donors was above 5%. A statistical classification framework was built to diagnose cytomegalovirus status from the catalog of TCR beta chain sequences. A later analysis assigned V and J genes by comparing TCR nucleotide sequences with IMGT/GENE-DB human TR gene sequences. A later analysis assigned CDR3 sequences and most-parsimonious VDJ recombination scenarios with the TCRdist pipeline. A later analysis defined each TCR beta chain by its CDR3 amino acid sequence plus V-gene family, and excluded reads lacking a unique V-gene family. To address suspected cross-contamination and a sequencing artifact, a later analysis removed 450 to 700 highly shared, low-generation-probability nucleotide sequences. In a later analysis, a clonal expansion index was calculated for each public chain from normalized within-repertoire ranks of inferred template counts. In a later analysis, generation probabilities were computed using a VDJ recombination model fitted to out-of-frame rearrangements, and the results were checked against IGoR. In a later analysis, hypergeometric tests were used to score TCR-TCR, TCR-HLA and TCR-CMV co-occurrence, with a repertoire-size bias correction applied to TCR pairs. A later analysis estimated false discovery rates by permuting HLA or CMV assignments 20 times. In a later analysis, co-occurring TCRs were grouped with DBSCAN, and TCRdist sequence similarity was added when clustering was performed within HLA-allele-positive subsets. Co-occurrence clustering excluded repertoires with fewer than 30,000 or more than 120,000 public chains, plus five with anomalous nucleotide sharing. TCRdb stores this immuneACCESS table with in-frame sequences only. Part of the clones is absent; in the studies checked, under half of the shortfall reflects unresolved V genes, and no reason is known for the rest. The DNA was the basis for D and trimming; V, J and clone size are from that table. The sample includes 200,000 to 250,000 clones, with under 80% observed a single time. The ten largest make up 1.8% of the sample.

This chain is built from TRBV10-3 and TRBJ2-7; the D segment could be TRBD1, given 6 matching bases. The receptor was derived from a woman under 40 in good health and CMV-seronegative. The sequenced material came from PBMCs. At the DNA level, the sequence is TGTGCCATCAGTGAGTTTGGGACATCATCCCACGAGCAGTACTTC. It encodes CAISEFGTSSHEQYF.